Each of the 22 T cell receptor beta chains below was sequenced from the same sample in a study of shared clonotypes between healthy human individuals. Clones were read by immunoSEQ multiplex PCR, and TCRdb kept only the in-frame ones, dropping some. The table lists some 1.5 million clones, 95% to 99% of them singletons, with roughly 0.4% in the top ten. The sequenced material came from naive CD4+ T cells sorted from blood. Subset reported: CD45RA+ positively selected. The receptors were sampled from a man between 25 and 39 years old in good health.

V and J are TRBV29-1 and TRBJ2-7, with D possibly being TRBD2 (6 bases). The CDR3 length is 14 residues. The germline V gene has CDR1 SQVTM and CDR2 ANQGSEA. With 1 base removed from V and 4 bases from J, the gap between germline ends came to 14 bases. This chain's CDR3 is CSVEARGEDYEQYF. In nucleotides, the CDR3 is TGCAGCGTTGAAGCGCGGGGCGAAGATTACGAGCAGTACTTC.

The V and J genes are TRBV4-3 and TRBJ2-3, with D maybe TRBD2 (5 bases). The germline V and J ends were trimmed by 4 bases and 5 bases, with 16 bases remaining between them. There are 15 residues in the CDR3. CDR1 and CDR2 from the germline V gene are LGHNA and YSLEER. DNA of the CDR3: TGCGCCAGCAGCCTAGGACGGGGAGACGGAGATACGCAGTATTTT. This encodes CASSLGRGDGDTQYF.

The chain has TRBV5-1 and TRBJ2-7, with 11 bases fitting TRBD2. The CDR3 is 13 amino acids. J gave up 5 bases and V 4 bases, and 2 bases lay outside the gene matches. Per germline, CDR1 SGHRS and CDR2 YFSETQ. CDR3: CASSPSGRNEQYF. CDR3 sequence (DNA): TGCGCCAGCAGCCCTAGCGGGAGGAACGAGCAGTACTTC.

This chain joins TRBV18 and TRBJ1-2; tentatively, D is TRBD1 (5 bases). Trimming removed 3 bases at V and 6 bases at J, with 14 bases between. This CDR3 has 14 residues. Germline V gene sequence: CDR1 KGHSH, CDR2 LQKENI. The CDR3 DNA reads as TGTGCCAGCTCACCGGGGGTGGGGCCTCATGGCTACACCTTC. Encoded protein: CASSPGVGPHGYTF.

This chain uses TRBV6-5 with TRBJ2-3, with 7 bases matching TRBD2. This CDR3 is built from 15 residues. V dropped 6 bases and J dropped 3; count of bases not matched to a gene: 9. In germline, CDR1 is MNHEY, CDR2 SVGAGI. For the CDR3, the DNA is TGTGCCAGCAGGGGGGGACTAACCAGAACAGATACGCAGTATTTT. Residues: CASRGGLTRTDTQYF.

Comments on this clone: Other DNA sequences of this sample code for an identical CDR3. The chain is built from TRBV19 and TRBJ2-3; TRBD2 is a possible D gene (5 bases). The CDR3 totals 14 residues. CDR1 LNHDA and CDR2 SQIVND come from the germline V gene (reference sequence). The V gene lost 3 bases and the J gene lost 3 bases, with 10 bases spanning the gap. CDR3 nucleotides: TGTGCCAGTAGTATCCGTGGGAGTACAGATACGCAGTATTTT. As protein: CASSIRGSTDTQYF.

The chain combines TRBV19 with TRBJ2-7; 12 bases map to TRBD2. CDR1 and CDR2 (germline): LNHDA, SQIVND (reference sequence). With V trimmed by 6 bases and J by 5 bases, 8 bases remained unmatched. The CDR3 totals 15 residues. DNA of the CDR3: TGTGCCAGTAGCGAGACTAGCGGGAGACTACACGAGCAGTACTTC. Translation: CASSETSGRLHEQYF.

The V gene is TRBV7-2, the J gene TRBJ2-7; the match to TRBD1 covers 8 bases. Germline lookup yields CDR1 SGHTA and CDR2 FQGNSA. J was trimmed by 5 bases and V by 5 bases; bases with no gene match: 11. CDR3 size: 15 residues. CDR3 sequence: CASSPRTGNGNEQYF. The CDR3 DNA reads TGTGCCAGCAGCCCGCGGACAGGGAACGGGAACGAGCAGTACTTC.

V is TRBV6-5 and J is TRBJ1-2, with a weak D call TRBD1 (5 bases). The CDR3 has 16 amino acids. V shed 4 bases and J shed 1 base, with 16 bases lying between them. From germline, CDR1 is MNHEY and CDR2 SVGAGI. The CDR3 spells CASSFLFQGDNYGYTF. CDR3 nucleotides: TGTGCCAGCAGTTTCCTTTTTCAAGGGGATAACTATGGCTACACCTTC.

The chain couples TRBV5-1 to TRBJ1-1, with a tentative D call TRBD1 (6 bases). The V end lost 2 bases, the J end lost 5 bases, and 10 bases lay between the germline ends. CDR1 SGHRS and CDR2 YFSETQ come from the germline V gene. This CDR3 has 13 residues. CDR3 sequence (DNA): TGCGCCAGCAGCTTACAGGGAAAAACTGAAGCTTTCTTT. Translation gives CASSLQGKTEAFF.

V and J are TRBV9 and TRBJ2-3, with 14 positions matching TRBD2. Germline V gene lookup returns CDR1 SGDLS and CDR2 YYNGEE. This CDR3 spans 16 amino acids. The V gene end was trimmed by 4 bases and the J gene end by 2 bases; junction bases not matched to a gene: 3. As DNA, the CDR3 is TGTGCCAGCAGCATGGGACTAGCGGGAGCCACAGATACGCAGTATTTT. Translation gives CASSMGLAGATDTQYF. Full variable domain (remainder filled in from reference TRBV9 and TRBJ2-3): DSGVTQTPKHLITATGQRVTLRCSPRSGDLSVYWYQQSLDQGLQFLIQYYNGEERAKGNILERFSAQQFPDLHSELNLSSLELGDSALYFCASSMGLAGATDTQYFGPGTRLTVL.

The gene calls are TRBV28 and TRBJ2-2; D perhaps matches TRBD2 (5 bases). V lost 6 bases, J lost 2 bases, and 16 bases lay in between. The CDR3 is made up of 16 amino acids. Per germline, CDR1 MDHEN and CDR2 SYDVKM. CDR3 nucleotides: TGTGCCAGCAGGAATACTAGGCCTTTTAACACCGGGGAGCTGTTTTTT. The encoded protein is CASRNTRPFNTGELFF.

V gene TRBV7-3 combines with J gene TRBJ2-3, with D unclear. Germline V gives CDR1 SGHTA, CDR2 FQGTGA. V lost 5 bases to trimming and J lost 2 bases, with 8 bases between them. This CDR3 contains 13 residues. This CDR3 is CASSLLNTDTQYF. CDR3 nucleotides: TGTGCCAGCAGCCTACTAAACACAGATACGCAGTATTTT.

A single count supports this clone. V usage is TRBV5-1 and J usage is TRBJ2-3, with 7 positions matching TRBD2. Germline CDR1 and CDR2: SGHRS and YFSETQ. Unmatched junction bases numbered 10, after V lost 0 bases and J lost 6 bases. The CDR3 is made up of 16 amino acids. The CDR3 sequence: CASSLGASGVTDTQYF. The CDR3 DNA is TGCGCCAGCAGCTTGGGGGCTAGCGGAGTCACGGATACGCAGTATTTT.

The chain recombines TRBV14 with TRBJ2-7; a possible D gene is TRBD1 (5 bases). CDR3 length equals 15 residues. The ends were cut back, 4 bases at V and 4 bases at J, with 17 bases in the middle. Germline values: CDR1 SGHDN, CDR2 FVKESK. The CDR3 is CASSRMGRASYEQYF. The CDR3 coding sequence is TGTGCCAGCAGCCGGATGGGCAGGGCCTCATACGAGCAGTACTTC.

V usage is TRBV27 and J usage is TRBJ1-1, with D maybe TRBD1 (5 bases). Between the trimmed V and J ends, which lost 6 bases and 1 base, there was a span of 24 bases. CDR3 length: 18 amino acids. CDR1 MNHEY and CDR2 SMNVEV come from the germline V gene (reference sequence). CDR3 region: CASSRGARGRGPNTEAFF. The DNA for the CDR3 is TGTGCCAGCAGCCGTGGGGCCCGCGGGAGGGGACCGAACACTGAAGCTTTCTTT.

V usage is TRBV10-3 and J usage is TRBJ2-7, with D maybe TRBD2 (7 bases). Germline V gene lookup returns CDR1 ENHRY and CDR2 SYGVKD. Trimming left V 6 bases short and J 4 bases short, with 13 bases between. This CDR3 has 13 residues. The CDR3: CAISEEGGYEQYF. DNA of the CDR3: TGTGCCATCAGCGAAGAGGGGGGGTACGAGCAGTACTTC.

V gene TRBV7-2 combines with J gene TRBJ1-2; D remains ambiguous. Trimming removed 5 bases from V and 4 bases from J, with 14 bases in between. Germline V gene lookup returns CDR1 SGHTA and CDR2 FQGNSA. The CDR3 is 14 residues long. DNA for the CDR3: TGTGCCAGCAGCCCCCAGGCCGGGCGCTATGGCTACACCTTC. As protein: CASSPQAGRYGYTF. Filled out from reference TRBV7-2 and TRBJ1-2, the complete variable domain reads GAGVSQSPSNKVTEKGKDVELRCDPISGHTALYWYRQSLGQGLEFLIYFQGNSAPDKSGLPSDRFSAERTGGSVSTLTIQRTQQEDSAVYLCASSPQAGRYGYTFGSGTRLTVV.

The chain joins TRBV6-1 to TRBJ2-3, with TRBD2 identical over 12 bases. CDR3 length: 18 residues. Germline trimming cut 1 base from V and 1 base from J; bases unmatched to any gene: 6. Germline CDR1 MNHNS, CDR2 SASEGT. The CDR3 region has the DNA TGTGCCAGCAGTGAAGGACGACTAGCGGGGGCCGGCACAGATACGCAGTATTTT. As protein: CASSEGRLAGAGTDTQYF.

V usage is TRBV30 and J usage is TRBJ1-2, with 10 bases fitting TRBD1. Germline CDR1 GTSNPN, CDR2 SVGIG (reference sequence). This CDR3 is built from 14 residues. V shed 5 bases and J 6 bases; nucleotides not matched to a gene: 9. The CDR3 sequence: CAWDQGQGIDGYTF. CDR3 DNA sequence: TGTGCCTGGGACCAGGGACAGGGGATCGATGGCTACACCTTC.

The CDR3 DNA is TGTGCCAGCAGCTCGGGACAGACTTTCGGCGAGCAGTACTTC. This sequence encodes CASSSGQTFGEQYF. The rearrangement joins TRBV9 to TRBJ2-7; 7 bases are a match to TRBD1. Trimming took 4 bases from V and 6 from J; bases not matched to a gene: 10. Per germline, CDR1 SGDLS and CDR2 YYNGEE. The CDR3 covers 14 residues.

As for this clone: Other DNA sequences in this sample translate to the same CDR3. CDR3 protein: CASSLSGANVLTF. CDR3 coding DNA: TGTGCCAGCAGCTTATCGGGGGCCAACGTCCTGACTTTC. This chain uses TRBV5-6 with TRBJ2-6; D gene ambiguous. Germline-derived CDR1 and CDR2 are SGHDT and YYEEEE. Deletions cut 2 bases from V and 4 bases from J, with 4 bases between. The CDR3 runs 13 residues. Full variable domain (missing parts from reference TRBV5-6 and TRBJ2-6): DAGVTQSPTHLIKTRGQQVTLRCSPKSGHDTVSWYQQALGQGPQFIFQYYEEEERQRGNFPDRFSGHQFPNYSSELNVNALLLGDSALYLCASSLSGANVLTFGAGSRLTVL.